These 26 T cell receptor beta chains originate from one sample sequenced in a study of neoadjuvant nivolumab and ipilimumab in lung cancer. Some clones are missing from TCRdb's copy, which holds only in-frame ones; the method was immunoSEQ multiplex PCR. The table records approximately 6,200 clones, roughly 61% of them present only once. The input for sequencing was tumor tissue, taken after neoadjuvant nivolumab, alone or with ipilimumab, at or shortly before surgery. The receptors originated from an adult with non-small cell lung cancer.

The chain couples TRBV5-1 to TRBJ2-5, with D unresolved. The CDR3 spans 15 residues. Per germline, CDR1 SGHRS and CDR2 YFSETQ. With 0 bases removed from V and 0 bases from J, the gap between germline ends came to 9 bases. CDR3 in amino acids: CASSLARIHQETQYF. The CDR3, as DNA: TGCGCCAGCAGCTTGGCCAGGATACACCAAGAGACCCAGTACTTC.

The rearrangement uses TRBV9 and TRBJ2-3, with 10 bases lining up with TRBD2. The CDR3 is 14 residues long. CDR1 is SGDLS, CDR2 YYNGEE, per germline. J was trimmed by 4 bases and V by 3 bases; bases with no gene match: 2. CDR3 in DNA: TGTGCCAGCAGCGCCGGGACTAGCGCAGATACGCAGTATTTT. Protein sequence: CASSAGTSADTQYF.

The gene calls are TRBV6-1 and TRBJ1-5; D is unresolved. Germline CDR1 is MNHNS and CDR2 is SASEGT. Trimming shortened V by 4 bases and J by 1 base, and 11 bases separated the two germline ends. The CDR3 sequence is 15 residues long. The CDR3 sequence is CASSGEFGSNQPQHF. Here the CDR3 DNA reads TGTGCCAGCAGTGGGGAATTCGGCAGCAATCAGCCCCAGCATTTT.

This clone was observed a handful of times. The chain links TRBV5-1 to TRBJ1-2; the D gene is possibly TRBD1 (5 bases). CDR3 length: 14 amino acids. CDR1 and CDR2 (germline): SGHRS, YFSETQ. Trimming removed 2 bases at V and 8 bases at J, with 16 bases between. The CDR3 DNA reads as TGCGCCAGCAGCTTCCAGGTTGCGGGGACCGGCTACACCTTC. Its protein is CASSFQVAGTGYTF.

The J gene is TRBJ2-7, the V gene TRBV28; D is perhaps TRBD1 or TRBD2 (5 bases each). This CDR3 has 14 residues. The germline V gene has CDR1 MDHEN and CDR2 SYDVKM. The V gene lost 5 bases and the J gene lost 0 bases, with 11 bases spanning the gap. The CDR3 region has the DNA TGTGCCAGCAGTGGGACGGACTCCTCCTACGAGCAGTACTTC. Protein product: CASSGTDSSYEQYF.

This clone was seen more than once but under ten times. This chain connects TRBV5-1 to TRBJ2-7; 11 bases map to TRBD2. The CDR3 covers 15 residues. Trimming at V came to 1 base and at J to 4 bases, leaving 4 bases not matched to a gene. Germline V lookup: CDR1 SGHRS, CDR2 YFSETQ. The DNA of the CDR3 is TGCGCCAGCAGCTTGATACTAGCGGGAGTTTACGAGCAGTACTTC. This translates into CASSLILAGVYEQYF.

The rearrangement links TRBV9 to TRBJ2-3; a weak D match, TRBD1 (5 bases). This CDR3 contains 17 residues. CDR1 and CDR2 (germline): SGDLS, YYNGEE. The V end was cut by 0 bases, the J end by 0 bases, with 14 bases between. CDR3: CASSVAFGRVSTDTQYF. CDR3 bases: TGTGCCAGCAGCGTAGCTTTTGGCAGGGTGAGCACAGATACGCAGTATTTT.

There are a few counts of this clone. The gene calls are TRBV9 and TRBJ2-7, with 8 nucleotides matching TRBD2. Germline loops: CDR1 SGDLS, CDR2 YYNGEE. The CDR3 length is 15 residues. Trimming at V came to 0 bases and at J to 5 bases, leaving 7 bases not matched to a gene. The CDR3 region is CASSVVGGGRNEQYF. The DNA of the CDR3 is TGTGCCAGCAGCGTAGTGGGCGGGGGGCGGAACGAGCAGTACTTC. The complete variable domain, with remaining parts taken from reference TRBV9 and TRBJ2-7, reads DSGVTQTPKHLITATGQRVTLRCSPRSGDLSVYWYQQSLDQGLQFLIQYYNGEERAKGNILERFSAQQFPDLHSELNLSSLELGDSALYFCASSVVGGGRNEQYFGPGTRLTVT.

As DNA, the CDR3 is TGTGCCAGCAGCTTAGACTCCAGAGGGGATCAGCCCCAGCATTTT. Translated: CASSLDSRGDQPQHF. The J gene is TRBJ1-5, the V gene TRBV7-9; D may be TRBD1 (5 bases). The germline gives CDR1 SEHNR, CDR2 FQNEAQ (reference sequence). Trimming shortened V by 1 base and J by 5 bases, and 12 bases separated the two germline ends. The CDR3 is made up of 15 amino acids.

This chain uses TRBV6-1 with TRBJ2-1, with a tentative D call TRBD2 (8 bases). Trimming cost V 2 bases and J 0 bases, with 20 bases left between them. Germline V lookup: CDR1 MNHNS, CDR2 SASEGT. The CDR3 totals 19 residues. The CDR3 loop is CASSENRGSGDSSYNEQFF. The CDR3 coding sequence is TGTGCCAGCAGTGAAAATCGAGGTAGCGGGGACAGCTCCTACAATGAGCAGTTCTTC.

The CDR3 loop reads CASSTQQGVNEQYF. As DNA, the CDR3 is TGTGCCAGTAGTACCCAACAGGGGGTGAACGAGCAGTACTTC. This chain links TRBV19 with TRBJ2-7; 8 bases are a match to TRBD1. CDR1 LNHDA and CDR2 SQIVND come from the germline V gene (reference sequence). V lost 4 bases and J lost 5; bases outside the gene matches: 7. This CDR3 has 14 residues.

A single count supports this clone. The V and J genes are TRBV5-1 and TRBJ2-1, with 7 bases fitting TRBD2. The V segment lost 0 bases and the J segment 4 bases; nucleotides outside the gene matches: 7. Germline CDR1 is SGHRS and CDR2 is YFSETQ. This CDR3 is built from 16 residues. CDR3 coding DNA: TGCGCCAGCAGCTTGGAGGGGCTAGCGGAGTACAATGAGCAGTTCTTC. Protein product: CASSLEGLAEYNEQFF. Full variable domain (outside the CDR3, taken from reference TRBV5-1 and TRBJ2-1): KAGVTQTPRYLIKTRGQQVTLSCSPISGHRSVSWYQQTPGQGLQFLFEYFSETQRNKGNFPGRFSGRQFSNSRSEMNVSTLELGDSALYLCASSLEGLAEYNEQFFGPGTRLTVL.

The CDR3 protein is CASRREGGREQFF. The CDR3 DNA follows: TGTGCCAGCAGAAGAGAGGGGGGGAGGGAGCAGTTCTTC. The rearrangement links TRBV6-5 to TRBJ2-1, with TRBD2 as a possible D gene (7 bases). Trimming removed 6 bases from V and 10 bases from J, with 16 bases in between. In germline, CDR1 is MNHEY, CDR2 SVGAGI. The CDR3 extends over 13 amino acids.

This clone is labeled as medium-sized. The chain has TRBV2 and TRBJ1-5; unclear D gene. With 4 bases removed from V and 0 bases from J, the gap between germline ends came to 10 bases. The CDR3 runs 15 residues. Germline values: CDR1 SNHLY, CDR2 FYNNEI. CDR3 sequence reads: CASSVSGRSNQPQHF. The CDR3 nucleotides read TGTGCCAGCAGTGTTTCAGGACGTAGCAATCAGCCCCAGCATTTT.

The genes are TRBV6-1 and TRBJ1-1; 7 positions match TRBD1. The CDR3 loop spans 14 amino acids. V lost 2 bases to trimming and J lost 6 bases; unmatched junction nucleotides: 6. Germline loops: CDR1 MNHNS, CDR2 SASEGT. CDR3 residues: CASSESPGQPEAFF. The CDR3, as DNA: TGTGCCAGCAGTGAATCCCCGGGACAGCCTGAAGCTTTCTTT.

V usage is TRBV11-3 and J usage is TRBJ2-7, with 10 bases matching TRBD2. There are 17 residues in the CDR3. Germline CDR1 SGHNT, CDR2 YENEEA. V trimming: 1 base; J trimming: 5 bases; junction bases outside the gene matches: 11. CDR3 in amino acids: CASSLAWPGTSVHEQYF. Here the CDR3 DNA reads TGTGCCAGCAGCTTAGCCTGGCCGGGGACTAGCGTGCACGAGCAGTACTTC. The variable domain in full, completed from reference TRBV11-3 and TRBJ2-7, reads EAGVVQSPRYKIIEKKQPVAFWCNPISGHNTLYWYLQNLGQGPELLIRYENEEAVDDSQLPKDRFSAERLKGVDSTLKIQPAELGDSAVYLCASSLAWPGTSVHEQYFGPGTRLTVT.

The chain recombines TRBV7-9 with TRBJ1-2, with D perhaps matching TRBD1 (5 bases). The germline gives CDR1 SEHNR, CDR2 FQNEAQ (reference sequence). The CDR3 contains 14 residues. Trimming took 1 base from V and 7 from J, leaving 13 bases between them. CDR3 residues: CASSLVGREGGYTF. The CDR3 region has the DNA TGTGCCAGCAGCTTAGTGGGCAGGGAAGGTGGCTACACCTTC.

The V gene is TRBV7-7, the J gene TRBJ2-1; 8 positions match TRBD2. V lost 2 bases to trimming and J lost 8 bases; unmatched junction nucleotides: 8. The CDR3 spans 15 residues. Germline lookup yields CDR1 SSHAT and CDR2 FNYEAQ (reference sequence). CDR3 nucleotides: TGTGCCAGCAGCTTACGGGCGGGGGGTCCCCATGAGCAGTTCTTC. Residues: CASSLRAGGPHEQFF.

This clone was found a few times. The chain links TRBV2 to TRBJ2-7; perhaps TRBD1 as D (7 bases). Per the germline V gene, CDR1 is SNHLY and CDR2 is FYNNEI. V was pared by 8 bases and J by 2 bases, with 10 bases between. CDR3 length: 12 amino acids. The CDR3 protein is CASAGQTYEQYF. In DNA form, the CDR3 reads TGTGCCAGCGCGGGACAGACCTACGAGCAGTACTTC. Based on the CDR3 plus reference TRBV2 and TRBJ2-7, the full variable domain is EPEVTQTPSHQVTQMGQEVILRCVPISNHLYFYWYRQILGQKVEFLVSFYNNEISEKSEIFDDQFSVERPDGSNFTLKIRSTKLEDSAMYFCASAGQTYEQYFGPGTRLTVT.

The rearrangement links TRBV7-3 to TRBJ2-2, with TRBD2 identical over 10 bases. Looked up from germline, CDR1 is SGHTA and CDR2 is FQGTGA. V was clipped by 5 bases and J by 5 bases; unmatched bases: 5. The CDR3 loop spans 15 amino acids. The CDR3: CASSKAGGETGELFF. The CDR3 coding sequence is TGTGCCAGCAGCAAAGCGGGAGGGGAAACCGGGGAGCTGTTTTTT.

The V and J genes are TRBV11-1 and TRBJ1-1; D is perhaps TRBD1 (5 bases). The germline CDR1 and CDR2 sequences are SGHAT and FQDESV (reference sequence). The CDR3 sequence is 17 residues long. V was shortened by 1 base and J by 3 bases, with 18 bases between the two germline ends. In DNA form, the CDR3 reads TGTGCCAGCAGCTTAGTCACGGCGGGGGTCACCCACACTGAAGCTTTCTTT. Protein product: CASSLVTAGVTHTEAFF.

The chain combines TRBV25-1 with TRBJ1-1; a weak D match, TRBD1 (5 bases). This CDR3 contains 13 residues. Germline V CDR1 and CDR2: MGHDK, SYGVNS. V shed 4 bases and J shed 5 bases, with 11 bases lying between them. In DNA, the CDR3 is TGTGCCAGCAGTGTTCGAGAGGGGACTGAAGCTTTCTTT. Encoded protein: CASSVREGTEAFF.

The chain combines TRBV27 with TRBJ1-5, with TRBD1 as a possible D gene (5 bases). Germline CDR1 reads MNHEY; CDR2 reads SMNVEV (reference sequence). The CDR3 has 16 residues. V dropped 1 base and J dropped 4 bases, with 14 bases sitting between them. The CDR3 DNA reads as TGTGCCAGCAGTTTATTTTGGGGACTTGGAAATCAGCCCCAGCATTTT. This codes for CASSLFWGLGNQPQHF.

This clone rates as medium-sized. The chain combines TRBV7-9 with TRBJ1-1; D is uncertain. In germline, CDR1 is SEHNR, CDR2 FQNEAQ (reference sequence). V lost 6 bases, J lost 1 base, and 3 bases lay in between. The CDR3 totals 11 residues. The CDR3, as DNA: TGTGCCAGCAGACAGAACACTGAAGCTTTCTTT. This translates into CASRQNTEAFF. Looking up the rest from reference TRBV7-9 and TRBJ1-1 gives the full variable domain: DTGVSQNPRHKITKRGQNVTFRCDPISEHNRLYWYRQTLGQGPEFLTYFQNEAQLEKSRLLSDRFSAERPKGSFSTLEIQRTEQGDSAMYLCASRQNTEAFFGQGTRLTVV.

This rearrangement joins TRBV9 to TRBJ2-5, with 12 nucleotides matching TRBD2. V shed 3 bases, J shed 7 bases, and the junction held 4 bases outside the gene matches. The CDR3 extends over 14 amino acids. CDR1 and CDR2 from the germline V gene are SGDLS and YYNGEE. CDR3 in DNA: TGTGCCAGCAGCGCCCAACTAGCGGGAGGGACCCAGTACTTC. This encodes CASSAQLAGGTQYF.

The chain couples TRBV7-9 to TRBJ2-7, with a possible D match to TRBD2 (6 bases). V lost 5 bases, J lost 5 bases, and 19 bases lay in between. CDR3 length: 15 amino acids. CDR1 is SEHNR and CDR2 is FQNEAQ in the germline V gene (reference sequence). DNA of the CDR3: TGTGCCAGCAGCCCGGCCGGGACTCTTGGAAACGAGCAGTACTTC. This translates into CASSPAGTLGNEQYF.